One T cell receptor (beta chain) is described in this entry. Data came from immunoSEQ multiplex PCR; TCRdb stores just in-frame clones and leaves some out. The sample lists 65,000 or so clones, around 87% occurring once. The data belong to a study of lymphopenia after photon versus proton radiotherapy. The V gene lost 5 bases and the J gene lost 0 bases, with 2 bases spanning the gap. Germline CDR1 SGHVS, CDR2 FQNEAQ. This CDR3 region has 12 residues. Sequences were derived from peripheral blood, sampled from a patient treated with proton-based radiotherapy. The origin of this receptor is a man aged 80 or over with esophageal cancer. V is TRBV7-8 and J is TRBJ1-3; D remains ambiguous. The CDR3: CASSHSGNTIYF. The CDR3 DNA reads TGTGCCAGCAGCCACTCTGGAAACACCATATATTTT.